The 7 T cell receptor beta chains presented below share a single source sample, sequenced in a study of HIV-infected patients and healthy controls. TCRdb re-analysed the 5' RACE reads in MiXCR, keeping a single row per CDR3 protein. The sample lists 50,000 to 80,000 distinct CDR3 sequences; roughly 19% were seen once. Sequencing used CD4+ T cells from blood. The origin of the receptors is a human donor in good health.

V usage is TRBV29-1 and J usage is TRBJ2-2; TRBD1 or TRBD2 may be the D gene (5 bases each). Germline V CDR1 and CDR2: SQVTM, ANQGSEA. The CDR3 is made up of 12 amino acids. Trimming took 7 bases from V and 9 from J, leaving 15 bases between them. CDR3 residues: CSADSGARELFF. The CDR3, as DNA: TGCAGCGCCGACAGCGGCGCCAGGGAGCTGTTTTTT.

This clonotype came up a few times. The gene calls are TRBV2 and TRBJ1-5; D unresolved. The germline CDR1 and CDR2 sequences are SNHLY and FYNNEI. Trimming cost V 0 bases and J 2 bases, with 14 bases left between them. The CDR3 runs 17 residues. CDR3 protein: CASSEATLTRGNQPQHF. The CDR3 bases are TGTGCCAGCAGTGAAGCGACTCTGACCCGTGGCAATCAGCCCCAGCATTTT.

This clonotype showed up many times. The chain combines TRBV6-5 with TRBJ1-5; D might be TRBD1 (5 bases). V gave up 0 bases and J gave up 2 bases, with 14 bases separating them. Germline V gene data show CDR1 as MNHEY and CDR2 as SVGAGI. The CDR3 is 17 residues long. CDR3 nucleotides: TGTGCCAGCAGTTACTCGAAAAGCAGGGTAGGCAATCAGCCCCAGCATTTT. It encodes CASSYSKSRVGNQPQHF.

This clonotype was recorded a few times. V usage is TRBV29-1 and J usage is TRBJ2-7; D perhaps matches TRBD1 (5 bases). The CDR3 has 12 amino acids. V was cut by 7 bases and J by 5 bases, with 15 bases left in between. Germline CDR1 and CDR2: SQVTM and ANQGSEA. CDR3 residues: CSAGGQGNEQYF. DNA of the CDR3: TGCAGCGCTGGCGGCCAGGGCAACGAGCAGTACTTC.

V is TRBV29-1 and J is TRBJ1-3; D unclear. The V end was cut by 6 bases, the J end by 4 bases, with 10 bases between. The CDR3 runs to 12 residues. Per the germline V gene, CDR1 is SQVTM and CDR2 is ANQGSEA. The CDR3 loop is CSVWTAGNTIYF. CDR3 bases: TGCAGCGTCTGGACGGCCGGAAACACCATATATTTT. Together with reference TRBV29-1 and TRBJ1-3, the CDR3 gives the full variable domain: SAVISQKPSRDICQRGTSLTIQCQVDSQVTMMFWYRQQPGQSLTLIATANQGSEATYESGFVIDKFPISRPNLTFSTLTVSNMSPEDSSIYLCSVWTAGNTIYFGEGSWLTVV.

The rearrangement joins TRBV19 to TRBJ2-1; weak D call: TRBD2 (5 bases). Per germline, CDR1 LNHDA and CDR2 SQIVND (reference sequence). Between the trimmed V and J ends, which lost 4 bases and 5 bases, there was a span of 9 bases. This CDR3 comprises 13 residues. CDR3 sequence: CASSRGLHNEQFF. DNA for the CDR3: TGTGCCAGTAGTAGAGGGTTGCACAATGAGCAGTTCTTC.

This clonotype was detected ten times or more. This chain connects TRBV3-1 to TRBJ2-5; D gene ambiguous. Looked up from germline, CDR1 is LGHDT and CDR2 is YNNKEL (reference sequence). The CDR3 totals 11 residues. V shed 4 bases and J shed 7 bases, with 7 bases lying between them. The CDR3 DNA sequence: TGTGCCAGCAGCCTATCGGTGACCCAGTACTTC. It specifies CASSLSVTQYF.